Below, one T cell receptor (beta chain) is given with its context. The data derive from a study of control samples from healthy donors and cancer patients. Assay used: immunoSEQ multiplex PCR; TCRdb lists only in-frame clones, some missing. The sample contains 150,000 or so clones, about 86% of which appear only once. The receptor was isolated from a young man in good health. Specimen: blood.

Here the CDR3 DNA reads TGTGCCAGCAGTTTCCCCGCCGGGACTAGCGGGGGGGCGAGGGAGACCCAGTACTTC. Its protein product is CASSFPAGTSGGARETQYF. The chain recombines TRBV6-2 or TRBV6-3 with TRBJ2-5; TRBD2 matches at 16 bases. The J segment lost 5 bases and the V segment lost 4 bases, leaving 13 bases of the junction unmatched. Germline loops: CDR1 MNHEY, CDR2 SVGEGT. The CDR3 has 19 residues.